This T cell receptor beta chain was identified during a study of blood T cells in healthy people across ages (dated by TCRdb to 2013 to 2016). Background for the entire study: In model experiments, template switching captured about one uniquely barcoded TCR beta cDNA molecule for every two T cells. The study measured age-related changes in TCR beta repertoire diversity using deep sequencing normalized with unique cDNA molecular identifiers. Donors were grouped into four age groups: young (average approximately 16 years), middle-aged (39), aged (approximately 67) and long-lived (about 89). To avoid experimental bias, donors of different ages were randomly spread across the sequencing lanes. Using the same blood draw, the study looked at two additional independent replicas of 1 million unique cDNA reads for two donors, one aged 18 to 30 and the other aged 80 or older.

Beyond this particular receptor, the publication reports: The long-lived group showed more naive CD4+ T cells, fewer expanded clones and increased TCR diversity than the aged group, suggesting age selection. Bulk unsorted PBMC profiling prevented conclusive comparison of naive and antigen-experienced compartments. Because donor CMV infection status was unknown, age-related changes in expanded clonotypes were potentially confounded. As age increased, observed TCR beta diversity per million T cells dropped in a roughly linear way, and a significant reduction was already evident by age 40. The percentage of naive T cells measured by flow cytometry correlated strongly with observed TCR beta diversity. Total diversity estimates from one million sequenced T cells were considered lower bounds and underestimates.

Library preparation used 5' RACE. Sequencing instrument: Illumina HiSeq 2500. The second PCR ran for about 7 to 11 cycles and used a J-beta primer mix along with a sample-barcoded 5' primer. Each TCR beta cDNA molecule received a unique molecular identifier from a template-switch 5' adaptor carrying 12 random nucleotides. At least 2.5 million CDR3-containing paired-end reads were obtained from each sample. All of the RNA was converted into first-strand cDNA using the Mint cDNA synthesis kit, with a TRBC-specific oligonucleotide serving as the primer. Following uracil-DNA glycosylase treatment, all cDNA underwent a first 18-cycle PCR with the universal primers M1SS and BC2_uni_R. On the study's bioinformatics: For normalization, 1 million high-quality reads, each with a distinct molecular identifier, were randomly selected from each sample. Instead of being binned into consensus sequences, reads with shared molecular identifiers were discarded. CDR3 identification, clonotype clustering and error correction used MiTCR with a Q25 quality threshold and the strictest error-elimination algorithm. A nonparametric unseen species model using Euler transformation provided a lower-bound estimate of total TCR beta diversity. TCRdb applied fastp at Q25 and MiXCR to the public reads, then kept only in-frame beta chains. Merged by CDR3 protein, the rows form single entries marked with the most common genes and DNA. TCRdb's processing, not the study's, gives the V and J calls here. For this sample the table gives over a million distinct CDR3 sequences, of which around 45% were detected only once. Jointly, the top ten make up about 19% of the sample.

The CDR3 contains 11 residues, cysteine and phenylalanine counted. Only the CDR3 region is kept as DNA, spanning 33 bases read in frame from base 1. The germline V end is reduced by 8 bases and the J end by 7 bases; junction bases left unmatched: 5. According to the germline V gene, CDR1 reads MNHEY and CDR2 reads SVGAGI. A remark on this clonotype: It lacks a known antigen. No much larger clone exists at a distance of one base, and base qualities are not known.

The donors were roughly 40 Caucasian individuals from Russia, aged roughly 6 to 100 years, who were systemically healthy. Around 10 milliliters of peripheral blood were collected from each donor into EDTA-treated Vacutainer tubes. PBMCs were isolated by Ficoll-Paque density-gradient centrifugation, with at least 6 million obtained per sample. Trizol reagent was used to extract total RNA from PBMCs, with at least 6 micrograms per sample. For every donor, an aliquot of PBMCs went through flow cytometry to measure the percentages of naive CD45RAhigh/CD27high T cells. The sample was blood. This receptor was identified in a woman aged 60-75 years in good health. The chain uses TRBV6-5 and TRBJ2-7; the junction holds 7 bases that match TRBD2. The CDR3 amino acid sequence is: CASGRANEQYF. In nucleotides, the sequence is TGTGCCAGCGGGAGGGCGAATGAGCAGTACTTC.